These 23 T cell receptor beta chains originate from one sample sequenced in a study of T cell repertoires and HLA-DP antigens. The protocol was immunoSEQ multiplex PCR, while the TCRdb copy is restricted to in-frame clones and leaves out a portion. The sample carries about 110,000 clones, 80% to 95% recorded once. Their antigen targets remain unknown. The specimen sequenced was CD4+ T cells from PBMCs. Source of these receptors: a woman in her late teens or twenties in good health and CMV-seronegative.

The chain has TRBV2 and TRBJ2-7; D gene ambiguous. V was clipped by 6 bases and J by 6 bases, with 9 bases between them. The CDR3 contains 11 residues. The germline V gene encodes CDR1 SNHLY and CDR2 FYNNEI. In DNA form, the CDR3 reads TGTGCCAGCAGGGGATCCGGCGAGCAGTACGTC. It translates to CASRGSGEQYV.

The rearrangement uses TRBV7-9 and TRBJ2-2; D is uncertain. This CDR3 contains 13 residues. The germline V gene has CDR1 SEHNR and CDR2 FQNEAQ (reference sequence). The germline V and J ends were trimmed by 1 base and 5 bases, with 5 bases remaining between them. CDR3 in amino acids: CASSLVQTGELFF. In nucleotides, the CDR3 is TGTGCCAGCAGCTTAGTGCAGACCGGGGAGCTGTTTTTT.

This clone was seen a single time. CDR3 bases: TGTGCCAGCAGCGCGGTGGGGGTCACTGAAGCTTTCTTT. Its protein is CASSAVGVTEAFF. This rearrangement joins TRBV7-9 to TRBJ1-1; possible D gene TRBD1, 5 bases. Per germline, CDR1 SEHNR and CDR2 FQNEAQ (reference sequence). The CDR3 totals 13 residues. Deletions cut 5 bases from V and 4 bases from J, with 11 bases between. The full variable domain, its missing parts supplied by reference TRBV7-9 and TRBJ1-1, is DTGVSQNPRHKITKRGQNVTFRCDPISEHNRLYWYRQTLGQGPEFLTYFQNEAQLEKSRLLSDRFSAERPKGSFSTLEIQRTEQGDSAMYLCASSAVGVTEAFFGQGTRLTVV.

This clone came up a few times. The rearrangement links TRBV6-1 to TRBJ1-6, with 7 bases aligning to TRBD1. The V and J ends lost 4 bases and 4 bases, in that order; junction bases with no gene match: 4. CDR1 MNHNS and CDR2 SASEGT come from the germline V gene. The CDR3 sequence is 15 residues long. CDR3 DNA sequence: TGTGCCAGCAGTGGGGGGGACAGATATAATTCACCCCTCCACTTT. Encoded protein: CASSGGDRYNSPLHF.

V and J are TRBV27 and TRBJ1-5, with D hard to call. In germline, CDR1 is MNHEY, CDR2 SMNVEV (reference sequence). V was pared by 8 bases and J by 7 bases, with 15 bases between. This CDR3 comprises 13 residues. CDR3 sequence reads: CASRRDGVQPQHF. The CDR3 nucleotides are TGTGCCAGCCGGCGTGATGGGGTCCAGCCCCAGCATTTT.

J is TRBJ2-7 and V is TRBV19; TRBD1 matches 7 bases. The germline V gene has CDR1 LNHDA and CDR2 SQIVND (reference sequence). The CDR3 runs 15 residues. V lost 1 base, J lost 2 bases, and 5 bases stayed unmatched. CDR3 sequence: CASSIVRQGTYEQYF. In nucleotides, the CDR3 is TGTGCCAGTAGTATAGTTCGACAGGGAACCTACGAGCAGTACTTC.

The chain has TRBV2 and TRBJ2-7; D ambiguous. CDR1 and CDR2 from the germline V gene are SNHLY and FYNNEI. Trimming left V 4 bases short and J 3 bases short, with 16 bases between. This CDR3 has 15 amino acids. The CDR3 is CASSVIRVGYYEQYF. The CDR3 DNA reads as TGTGCCAGCAGTGTGATAAGGGTCGGCTACTACGAGCAGTACTTC.

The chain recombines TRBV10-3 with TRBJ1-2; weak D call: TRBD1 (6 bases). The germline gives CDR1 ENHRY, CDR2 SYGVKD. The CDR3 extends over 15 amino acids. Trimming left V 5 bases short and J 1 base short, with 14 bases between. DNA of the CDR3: TGTGCCATCAGTCCGACAGGAATACTTAACTATGGCTACACCTTC. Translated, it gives CAISPTGILNYGYTF.

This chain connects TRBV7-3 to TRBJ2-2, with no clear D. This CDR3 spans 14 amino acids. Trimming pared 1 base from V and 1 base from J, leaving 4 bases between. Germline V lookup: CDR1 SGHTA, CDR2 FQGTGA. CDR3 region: CASSLKRNTGELFF. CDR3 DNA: TGTGCCAGCAGCTTAAAGCGGAACACCGGGGAGCTGTTTTTT.

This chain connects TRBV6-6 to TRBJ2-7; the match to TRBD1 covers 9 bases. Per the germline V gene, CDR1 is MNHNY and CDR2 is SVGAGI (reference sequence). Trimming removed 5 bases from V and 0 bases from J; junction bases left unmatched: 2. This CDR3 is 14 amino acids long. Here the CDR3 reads CASSRTGVSYEQYV. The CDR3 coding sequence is TGTGCCAGCAGTCGGACAGGGGTCTCCTACGAGCAGTACGTC.

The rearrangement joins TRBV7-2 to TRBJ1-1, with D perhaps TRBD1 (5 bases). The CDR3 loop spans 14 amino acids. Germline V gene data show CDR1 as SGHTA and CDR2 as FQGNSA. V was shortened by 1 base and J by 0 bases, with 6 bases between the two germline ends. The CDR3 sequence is CASSLGQLNTEAFF. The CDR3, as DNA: TGTGCCAGCAGCTTAGGACAGCTGAACACTGAAGCTTTCTTT.

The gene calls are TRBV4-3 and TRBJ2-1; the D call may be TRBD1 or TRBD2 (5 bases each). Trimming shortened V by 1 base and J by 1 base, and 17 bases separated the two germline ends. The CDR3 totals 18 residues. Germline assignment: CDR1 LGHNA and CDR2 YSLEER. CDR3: CASSQVFWTGLSYNEQFF. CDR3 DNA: TGCGCCAGCAGCCAAGTATTCTGGACGGGGCTGTCCTACAATGAGCAGTTCTTC.

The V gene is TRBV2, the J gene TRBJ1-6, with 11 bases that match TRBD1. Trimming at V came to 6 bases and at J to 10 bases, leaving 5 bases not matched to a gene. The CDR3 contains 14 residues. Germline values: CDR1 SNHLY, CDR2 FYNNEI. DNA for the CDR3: TGTGCCAGCAGCACGGACAGGGGGCTCTCACCCCTCCACTTT. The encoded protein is CASSTDRGLSPLHF.

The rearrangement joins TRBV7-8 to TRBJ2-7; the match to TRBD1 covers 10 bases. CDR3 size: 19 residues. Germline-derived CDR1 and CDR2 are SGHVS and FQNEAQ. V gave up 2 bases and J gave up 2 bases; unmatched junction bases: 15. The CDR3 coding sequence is TGTGCCAGCAGCTTATCCCTAGGTTTCCAGGGACAGGGGCCCTACGAGCAGTACTTC. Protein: CASSLSLGFQGQGPYEQYF.

The CDR3 sequence: CASSPESVASGRARETQYF. Here the CDR3 DNA reads TGTGCCAGCAGTCCCGAGTCGGTTGCTAGCGGGAGGGCCAGGGAGACCCAGTACTTC. The chain recombines TRBV27 with TRBJ2-5; 12 positions agree with TRBD2. CDR1 and CDR2 from the germline V gene are MNHEY and SMNVEV (reference sequence). This CDR3 is 19 amino acids long. V shed 5 bases and J 5 bases; nucleotides not matched to a gene: 18.

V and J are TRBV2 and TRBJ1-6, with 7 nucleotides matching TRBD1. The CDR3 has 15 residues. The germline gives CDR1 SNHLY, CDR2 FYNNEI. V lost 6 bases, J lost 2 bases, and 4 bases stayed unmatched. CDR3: CASSPTGPYNSPLHF. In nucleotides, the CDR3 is TGTGCCAGCAGCCCGACAGGGCCCTATAATTCACCCCTCCACTTT.

CDR3 nucleotide sequence: TGTGCCAGCAGCTTGGGACTAGCGGGAGCGTATGAGCAGTTCTTC. Its protein is CASSLGLAGAYEQFF. The rearrangement links TRBV11-3 to TRBJ2-1, with 14 bases matching TRBD2. There are 15 residues in the CDR3. Looked up from germline, CDR1 is SGHNT and CDR2 is YENEEA. Losses at the gene ends were 3 bases for V and 8 bases for J; bases not matched to a gene: 3.

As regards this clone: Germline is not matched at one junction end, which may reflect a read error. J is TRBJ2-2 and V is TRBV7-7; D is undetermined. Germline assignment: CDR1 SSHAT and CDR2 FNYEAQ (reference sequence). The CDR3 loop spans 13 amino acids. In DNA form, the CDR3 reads TGTGCTAGCAGCCCGGTTTACACCGGGGAGCTGTTTTTT. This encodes CASSPVYTGELFF.

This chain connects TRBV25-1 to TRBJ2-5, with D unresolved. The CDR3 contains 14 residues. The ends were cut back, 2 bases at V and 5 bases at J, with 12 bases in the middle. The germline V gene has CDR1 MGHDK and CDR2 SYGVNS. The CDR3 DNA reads TGTGCCAGCAGTGAAAACGGCAGATGGGAGACCCAGTACTTC. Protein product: CASSENGRWETQYF. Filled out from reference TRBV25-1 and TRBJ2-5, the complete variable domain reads EADIYQTPRYLVIGTGKKITLECSQTMGHDKMYWYQQDPGMELHLIHYSYGVNSTEKGDLSSESTVSRIRTEHFPLTLESARPSHTSQYLCASSENGRWETQYFGPGTRLLVL.

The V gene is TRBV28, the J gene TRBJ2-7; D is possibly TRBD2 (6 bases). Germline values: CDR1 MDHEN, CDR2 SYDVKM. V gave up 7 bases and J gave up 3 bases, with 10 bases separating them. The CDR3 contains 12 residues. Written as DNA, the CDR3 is TGTGCCAGCACCGTTAGCGGCTACGAGCAGTACTTC. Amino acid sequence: CASTVSGYEQYF.

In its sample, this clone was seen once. The CDR3 nucleotides read TGTGCCTGTTCCGGGACAGGGGGTCGTTACGAGCAGTACTTC. Its protein is CACSGTGGRYEQYF. This sequence joins TRBV6-5 and TRBJ2-7, with 11 bases identical to TRBD1. J was trimmed by 4 bases and V by 11 bases; bases with no gene match: 10. Germline V CDR1 and CDR2: MNHEY, SVGAGI. CDR3 length: 14 residues.

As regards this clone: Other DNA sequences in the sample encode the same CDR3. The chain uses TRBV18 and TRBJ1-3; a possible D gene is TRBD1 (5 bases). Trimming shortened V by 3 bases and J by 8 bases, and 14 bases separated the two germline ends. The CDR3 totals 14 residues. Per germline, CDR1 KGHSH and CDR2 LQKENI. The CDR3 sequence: CASSPPGFRDTIYF. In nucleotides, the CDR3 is TGTGCCAGCTCACCGCCGGGATTCAGGGACACCATATATTTT.

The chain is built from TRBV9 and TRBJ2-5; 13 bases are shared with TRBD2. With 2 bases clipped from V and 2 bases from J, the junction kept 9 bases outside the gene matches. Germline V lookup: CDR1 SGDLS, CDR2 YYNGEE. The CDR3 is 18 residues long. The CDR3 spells CASSVGTSGVTTQETQYF. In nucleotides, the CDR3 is TGTGCCAGCAGCGTCGGGACTAGCGGGGTGACTACGCAAGAGACCCAGTACTTC. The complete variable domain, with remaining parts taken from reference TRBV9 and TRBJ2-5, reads DSGVTQTPKHLITATGQRVTLRCSPRSGDLSVYWYQQSLDQGLQFLIQYYNGEERAKGNILERFSAQQFPDLHSELNLSSLELGDSALYFCASSVGTSGVTTQETQYFGPGTRLLVL.